The 20 T cell receptor beta chains below were found in one sample sequenced in a study of early T cells in non-severe SARS-CoV-2 infection. Via MiXCR, TCRdb re-called the 5' RACE reads, giving one row per CDR3 protein. The table lists about 64,000 distinct CDR3 sequences, around 4.9% of them singletons, with under 6.5% in the top ten. The sequencing input was whole blood. The source of these receptors is an adult who was a healthcare worker with PCR-confirmed SARS-CoV-2 infection or an uninfected control (not recorded which).

This clonotype came up a few times. The chain links TRBV11-2 to TRBJ2-5; weak D call: TRBD2 (6 bases). Trimming took 0 bases from V and 0 from J, leaving 11 bases between them. The CDR3 covers 16 residues. Germline CDR1 and CDR2: SGHAT and FQNNGV. The CDR3, as DNA: TGTGCCAGCAGCTTAGAGTTGGCGGGATACCAAGAGACCCAGTACTTC. It translates to CASSLELAGYQETQYF.

In this sample, this clonotype turned up many times. The J gene is TRBJ2-3, the V gene TRBV18, with TRBD1 identical over 7 bases. The V gene end was trimmed by 4 bases and the J gene end by 1 base; junction bases not matched to a gene: 11. CDR1 and CDR2 from the germline V gene are KGHSH and LQKENI. This CDR3 comprises 17 residues. CDR3 amino acids: CASSQGSRQGGTDTQYF. The DNA of the CDR3 is TGTGCCAGCTCACAAGGTTCGAGACAGGGTGGCACAGATACGCAGTATTTT.

This clonotype appeared many times. V is TRBV20-1 and J is TRBJ2-7; the match to TRBD1 covers 7 bases. J gave up 4 bases and V 5 bases, and 8 bases lay outside the gene matches. The germline V gene has CDR1 DFQATT and CDR2 SNEGSKA (reference sequence). The CDR3 runs 13 residues. This CDR3 reads CSAVPGTEYEQYF. In DNA, the CDR3 is TGCAGTGCTGTCCCCGGGACAGAGTACGAGCAGTACTTC.

The table lists this clonotype with many counts. The chain couples TRBV7-6 to TRBJ2-1; 7 positions match TRBD2. The CDR3 loop spans 16 amino acids. Germline CDR1 reads SGHVS; CDR2 reads FNYEAQ. V dropped 5 bases and J dropped 8; count of bases not matched to a gene: 15. The CDR3 loop reads CASSGVGGSVSDEQFF. The CDR3 coding sequence is TGTGCCAGCAGCGGGGTCGGCGGGAGCGTTAGCGATGAGCAGTTCTTC.

In its sample, this clonotype was seen many times. The V call is TRBV28, the J call TRBJ2-7, with D tentatively TRBD2 (5 bases). The germline V and J ends were trimmed by 1 base and 10 bases, with 8 bases remaining between them. Germline V CDR1 and CDR2: MDHEN, SYDVKM. This CDR3 is built from 11 residues. CDR3: CASSLLDSQYF. Written as DNA, the CDR3 is TGTGCCAGCAGTTTATTGGACTCTCAGTACTTC.

The chain carries TRBV5-8 and TRBJ2-4, with D maybe TRBD2 (7 bases). The CDR3 is made up of 18 amino acids. Looked up from germline, CDR1 is SGHTS and CDR2 is YDEGEE. V lost 4 bases to trimming and J lost 3 bases, with 23 bases between them. DNA of the CDR3: TGTGCCAGCAGCAAACCTTTAACAGGGAGCGGGGACAAAAACATTCAGTACTTC. Translation gives CASSKPLTGSGDKNIQYF.

There are many counts of this clonotype. This chain connects TRBV29-1 to TRBJ2-1; D ambiguous. The V end was cut by 2 bases, the J end by 8 bases, with 13 bases between. Germline CDR1 SQVTM, CDR2 ANQGSEA. The CDR3 spans 13 residues. This chain's CDR3 is CSVENTLSDEQFF. The CDR3 coding sequence is TGCAGCGTTGAAAACACCCTCTCGGATGAGCAGTTCTTC.

This clonotype was counted ten times or more. The genes are TRBV29-1 and TRBJ1-1; TRBD1 agrees at 7 bases. The trim removed 2 bases at V and 4 bases at J, leaving 13 bases unmatched. Germline V CDR1 and CDR2: SQVTM, ANQGSEA. The CDR3 is 16 residues long. This chain's CDR3 is CSVELLQGELGTEAFF. The CDR3, as DNA: TGCAGCGTTGAATTGTTGCAGGGGGAATTAGGCACTGAAGCTTTCTTT.

This clonotype was counted at least ten times. The J gene is TRBJ2-2, the V gene TRBV7-3, with D hard to call. Germline V gene sequence: CDR1 SGHTA, CDR2 FQGTGA. The CDR3 has 13 residues. Trimming left V 5 bases short and J 4 bases short, with 8 bases between. Written as DNA, the CDR3 is TGTGCCAGCAGCCCCCAGGCCACCGGGGAGCTGTTTTTT. Its translation: CASSPQATGELFF. The variable domain in full, completed from reference TRBV7-3 and TRBJ2-2, reads GAGVSQTPSNKVTEKGKYVELRCDPISGHTALYWYRQSLGQGPEFLIYFQGTGAADDSGLPNDRFFAVRPEGSVSTLKIQRTERGDSAVYLCASSPQATGELFFGEGSRLTVL.

This clonotype has a count of ten or more. The chain carries TRBV11-2 and TRBJ2-2; D could derive from TRBD1 or TRBD2 (5 bases each). The V end lost 6 bases, the J end lost 9 bases, and 20 bases lay between the germline ends. Looked up from germline, CDR1 is SGHAT and CDR2 is FQNNGV. CDR3 size: 15 residues. This CDR3 is CASSSWGPPEWELFF. The CDR3 DNA is TGTGCCAGCAGTTCTTGGGGACCACCGGAGTGGGAGCTGTTTTTT.

This clonotype came up many times. V and J are TRBV11-3 and TRBJ1-5; D call uncertain. Germline CDR1 and CDR2: SGHNT and YENEEA. The CDR3 is 14 residues long. Trimming cost V 3 bases and J 4 bases, with 10 bases left between them. The CDR3 DNA follows: TGTGCCAGCAGCTTGAACAGTCTTAATCAGCCCCAGCATTTT. Translation gives CASSLNSLNQPQHF.

This clonotype was counted a few times. The chain has TRBV20-1 and TRBJ2-5, with 7 bases identical to TRBD2. The CDR3 is made up of 14 amino acids. Per the germline V gene, CDR1 is DFQATT and CDR2 is SNEGSKA (reference sequence). V dropped 3 bases and J dropped 3; count of bases not matched to a gene: 7. The DNA of the CDR3 is TGCAGTGCTAGTATATCCGGGGGGAAAGAGACCCAGTACTTC. Translating it yields CSASISGGKETQYF.

This clonotype was observed at least ten times. The rearrangement uses TRBV5-1 and TRBJ1-5; 8 bases match TRBD1. In germline, CDR1 is SGHRS, CDR2 YFSETQ. The CDR3 length is 13 residues. After removal of 4 bases from V and 9 bases from J, the junction contained 6 bases not matched to a gene. Here the CDR3 reads CASSRTGPGPQHF. CDR3 coding DNA: TGCGCCAGCAGCAGGACAGGGCCCGGGCCCCAGCATTTT.

The chain joins TRBV4-3 to TRBJ2-3; 10 nucleotides match TRBD2. CDR1 is LGHNA, CDR2 YSLEER, per germline. Trimming cost V 3 bases and J 6 bases; bases outside gene matches: 15. This CDR3 comprises 18 residues. The CDR3 here is CASSQMENGLAEEDTQYF. The CDR3 DNA follows: TGCGCCAGCAGCCAGATGGAAAACGGACTAGCGGAGGAGGATACGCAGTATTTT.

This sequence joins TRBV6-5 and TRBJ2-7, with D unclear. Germline V gene lookup returns CDR1 MNHEY and CDR2 SVGAGI. The CDR3 totals 14 residues. V was trimmed by 6 bases and J by 7 bases, leaving 19 bases between them. Written as DNA, the CDR3 is TGTGCCAGCAGGCGTACCGGGTCCATTGGGGAGCAGTACTTC. Residues: CASRRTGSIGEQYF.

This clonotype showed up many times. The genes are TRBV5-5 and TRBJ2-6, with D perhaps TRBD1 (5 bases). The CDR3 has 14 amino acids. Per the germline V gene, CDR1 is SGHKS and CDR2 is YYEKEE (reference sequence). V lost 7 bases and J lost 1, with 9 bases in between. The CDR3 spells CASRQFSGANVLTF. DNA for the CDR3: TGTGCCAGCCGACAGTTTTCTGGGGCCAACGTCCTGACTTTC.

Ten or more counts support this clonotype. The genes are TRBV20-1 and TRBJ2-7; TRBD1 matches 10 bases. The V gene end was trimmed by 4 bases and the J gene end by 5 bases; junction bases not matched to a gene: 8. The CDR3 extends over 14 amino acids. Germline CDR1 and CDR2: DFQATT and SNEGSKA (reference sequence). In nucleotides, the CDR3 is TGCAGTGCTATCGCGGGACAGGGGATCGACGAGCAGTACTTC. Its protein product is CSAIAGQGIDEQYF.

This clonotype was seen at least ten times. The chain links TRBV5-8 to TRBJ1-2; D not resolved. CDR3 size: 11 residues. The germline V gene has CDR1 SGHTS and CDR2 YDEGEE. Trimming shortened V by 1 base and J by 8 bases, and 6 bases separated the two germline ends. CDR3 protein: CASSLLTGYTF. The CDR3 nucleotides are TGTGCCAGCAGCTTGCTGACGGGCTACACCTTC.

This clonotype was detected many times. V usage is TRBV20-1 and J usage is TRBJ1-2; TRBD1 is a possible D gene (6 bases). This CDR3 has 14 amino acids. Deletions cut 1 base from V and 7 bases from J, with 16 bases between. Germline-derived CDR1 and CDR2 are DFQATT and SNEGSKA (reference sequence). CDR3 loop: CSARVQGRVTGYTF. Written as DNA, the CDR3 is TGCAGTGCTAGAGTGCAGGGGCGGGTTACTGGCTACACCTTC.

This clonotype was found a few times. The V gene is TRBV29-1, the J gene TRBJ2-2; no definite D call. V shed 2 bases and J shed 2 bases, with 6 bases lying between them. The germline CDR1 and CDR2 sequences are SQVTM and ANQGSEA. The CDR3 extends over 13 amino acids. CDR3 coding DNA: TGCAGCGTTGAAAAGGGTAACACCGGGGAGCTGTTTTTT. It is translated as CSVEKGNTGELFF.